Given below is one TCR beta chain in context. Its antigen is currently unknown. These data come from a study of resident and recirculating memory T cells in vitiligo. Study-wide background: No cells were sorted; samples were homogenized just before genomic DNA extraction.

Findings and caveats of the study: No unique dominant TCR clone was found in vitiligo lesions. Non-conserved TCRs across sites and patients suggested distinct clones per lesion.

Confetti depigmentation, marking active vitiligo, was absent in these patients. The assay was immunoSEQ multiplex PCR, and TCRdb's table has in-frame clones only and misses some. Among around 70,000 clones listed, approximately 90% were seen once. The J segment lost 0 bases and the V segment lost 5 bases, leaving 2 bases of the junction unmatched. The CDR3 runs 14 residues. The germline gives CDR1 KGHSH, CDR2 LQKENI. The chain carries TRBV18 and TRBJ2-7; TRBD1 aligns across 9 bases. The clonotype was recovered from a male donor with vitiligo. The sample taken for sequencing was blood. Here the CDR3 reads CASSWDRASYEQYF. The CDR3 nucleotides read TGTGCCAGCTCATGGGACAGGGCCTCCTACGAGCAGTACTTC. The full variable domain, completed using reference TRBV18 and TRBJ2-7, is NAGVMQNPRHLVRRRGQEARLRCSPMKGHSHVYWYRQLPEEGLKFMVYLQKENIIDESGMPKERFSAEFPKEGPSILRIQQVVRGDSAAYFCASSWDRASYEQYFGPGTRLTVT.